This T cell receptor beta chain emerged from a study of CD8 T cells in Susac syndrome. An amount of RNA that ranged from about 0.45 to 1 ug was reverse transcribed with random hexamers. TCRdb processed the immunoSEQ multiplex PCR reads anew with MiXCR; each CDR3 protein has one entry. Counted here are around 140,000 distinct CDR3 sequences, 80% to 85% occurring once; the ten biggest clones make up 0.45% to 0.65%. CDR3 length equals 15 residues. V lost 2 bases and J 2 bases, leaving 12 bases between the germline ends. This TCR was sampled from a human donor with multiple sclerosis. The sequenced sample consisted of CD8+ T cells from PBMCs. V usage is TRBV12-3 or TRBV12-4 and J usage is TRBJ2-5; possible D gene TRBD2, 5 bases. The CDR3 bases are TGTGCCAGCAGTTTATCCGGGGAGACACAAGAGACCCAGTACTTC. This translates into CASSLSGETQETQYF.